These 8 T cell receptor beta chains were sequenced from one sample in a study of regulatory T cells in long-lasting Graves disease. Arm-PCR of CDR3 regions with iRepertoire HTBI primers generated TCR beta libraries. In TCRdb, the multiplex PCR reads were re-called with MiXCR into one record per CDR3 protein. The sample shows about 530,000 distinct CDR3 sequences, about 16% of them seen only once. The time point here: newly diagnosed GD, antithyroid drugs for less than 3 months. Making the TCR library involved RNA that had been extracted from PBMCs. Another study also made use of these data, one on T cells in Graves' hyperthyroidism and ophthalmopathy.

The sequenced sample was peripheral blood mononuclear cells (PBMCs), obtained at new diagnosis, from a patient treated with antithyroid drugs. These receptors all stem from a middle-aged woman with Graves disease.

This clonotype was found many times. The chain carries TRBV3-1 and TRBJ2-5; D may correspond to TRBD1 or TRBD2 (6 bases each). The length of the CDR3 is 13 residues. CDR1 and CDR2 from the germline V gene are LGHDT and YNNKEL (reference sequence). V lost 6 bases and J 4 bases, leaving 12 bases between the germline ends. The DNA for the CDR3 is TGTGCCAGCAGTCCGACGGGGGCAGAGACCCAGTACTTC. It is translated as CASSPTGAETQYF.

At least ten counts were recorded for this clonotype. The chain links TRBV11-2 to TRBJ2-1; D is perhaps TRBD2 (5 bases). Per germline, CDR1 SGHAT and CDR2 FQNNGV. CDR3 length: 14 residues. V was trimmed by 8 bases and J by 0 bases, leaving 11 bases between them. The CDR3 is CASLASLSYNEQFF. The CDR3 DNA follows: TGTGCCAGCTTAGCGTCCCTCTCCTACAATGAGCAGTTCTTC.

This clonotype appeared many times. The chain combines TRBV5-1 with TRBJ2-1, with TRBD1 matching over 8 bases. With V trimmed by 1 base and J by 9 bases, 9 bases remained unmatched. Germline CDR1 SGHRS, CDR2 YFSETQ. This CDR3 region has 15 residues. The CDR3 protein is CASSLRQGPRVEQFF. The CDR3, as DNA: TGCGCCAGCAGCTTGAGACAGGGGCCTCGGGTTGAGCAGTTCTTC.

This clonotype was detected many times. CDR3 loop: CASSLPTNGGGETQYF. DNA for the CDR3: TGTGCCAGCAGTTTACCGACCAATGGGGGAGGGGAGACCCAGTACTTC. The V gene is TRBV28, the J gene TRBJ2-5, with TRBD2 matching over 7 bases. After removal of 2 bases from V and 5 bases from J, the junction contained 11 bases not matched to a gene. This CDR3 comprises 16 residues. Per the germline V gene, CDR1 is MDHEN and CDR2 is SYDVKM.

Of note for this clonotype: One end of the junction varies from germline; a read error may be responsible. The rearrangement uses TRBV7-3 and TRBJ2-3, with a weak D call TRBD2 (5 bases). CDR3 length equals 13 residues. Germline V lookup: CDR1 SGHTA, CDR2 FQGTGA. CDR3 in amino acids: CASSSASTDTRYF. In nucleotides, the CDR3 is TGTGCCAGCAGCTCTGCTAGCACAGATACGCGGTATTTT.

This clonotype has ten or more counts. The chain links TRBV12-3 or TRBV12-4 to TRBJ2-1, with a weak D call TRBD2 (6 bases). Trimming removed 7 bases from V and 0 bases from J, with 13 bases in between. The CDR3 is 15 residues long. CDR3 residues: CASTPRGSSYNEQFF. CDR3 sequence (DNA): TGTGCCAGCACCCCCCGGGGGAGCTCCTACAATGAGCAGTTCTTC.

This clonotype was detected only a few times. This chain joins TRBV12-5 and TRBJ2-7; 8 bases line up with TRBD2. Trimming at V came to 0 bases and at J to 3 bases, leaving 1 base not matched to a gene. This CDR3 has 14 amino acids. The germline CDR1 and CDR2 sequences are LGHNT and FRNRAP. Written as DNA, the CDR3 is TGTGCTAGTGGTTTGGTACGGGGGGGCTACGAGCAGTACTTC. Translation: CASGLVRGGYEQYF.

The V and J genes are TRBV14 and TRBJ2-1; D possibly corresponds to TRBD2 (7 bases). CDR1 and CDR2 from the germline V gene are SGHDN and FVKESK. V was cut by 4 bases and J by 4 bases, with 17 bases left in between. The CDR3 extends over 16 amino acids. CDR3 nucleotides: TGTGCCAGCAGCCGATCTGGGGGGGCGCGATACAATGAGCAGTTCTTC. Its translation: CASSRSGGARYNEQFF.